A single sample gave rise to the 22 T cell receptor beta chains below, sequenced in a study of brain T cells in children with intractable seizures. Produced via immunoSEQ multiplex PCR; TCRdb's table is partial and in-frame only. Of 340,000 or so clones listed, over 85% are singletons. Time point specified: blood from clinic visit 5 months post-surgery; TSC patient then seizure free. The specimen was peripheral blood, collected 5 to 6 months after surgery. The receptor set was obtained from a boy under three years old with tuberous sclerosis and intractable seizures.

This chain connects TRBV3-1 (or the pseudogene TRBV3-2) to TRBJ2-5; TRBD1 aligns across 8 bases. J was trimmed by 3 bases and V by 1 base; bases with no gene match: 1. CDR3 size: 14 residues. The germline V gene has CDR1 LGHDT and CDR2 YNNKEL (reference sequence). DNA of the CDR3: TGTGCCAGCAGCCAAGCGACAGGGGAAGAGACCCAGTACTTC. It is translated as CASSQATGEETQYF.

J is TRBJ1-3 and V is TRBV6-6; D call uncertain. Germline loops: CDR1 MNHNY, CDR2 SVGAGI (reference sequence). The germline V and J ends were trimmed by 5 bases and 5 bases, with 13 bases remaining between them. The CDR3 has 14 residues. CDR3 amino acids: CASSTSGGRNTIYF. As DNA, the CDR3 is TGTGCCAGCAGTACCTCAGGAGGAAGAAACACCATATATTTT.

This chain joins TRBV6-4 and TRBJ2-1; no reliable D call. CDR1 and CDR2 (germline): MRHNA, SNTAGT. This CDR3 has 17 amino acids. V was pared by 2 bases and J by 1 base, with 15 bases between. DNA for the CDR3: TGTGCCAGCAGTGACACCTCGACTGGCCCTTCCTACAATGAGCAGTTCTTC. Its protein product is CASSDTSTGPSYNEQFF.

This clone appeared once. V is TRBV7-3 and J is TRBJ2-2; a weak D match, TRBD1 (6 bases). The CDR3 consists of 15 residues. Germline assignment: CDR1 SGHTA and CDR2 FQGTGA. The V end lost 5 bases, the J end lost 6 bases, and 16 bases lay between the germline ends. The DNA of the CDR3 is TGTGCCAGCAGCCCGAGGAGAGGGGGTGCCGGGGAGCTGTTTTTT. It is translated as CASSPRRGGAGELFF.

The chain joins TRBV20-1 to TRBJ1-6; D unresolved. CDR3 length equals 14 residues. The V and J ends lost 3 bases and 3 bases respectively, with 9 bases between them. Per germline, CDR1 DFQATT and CDR2 SNEGSKA (reference sequence). The CDR3 here is CSASFENYNSPLHF. CDR3 in DNA: TGCAGTGCTAGTTTCGAGAACTATAATTCACCCCTCCACTTT.

The chain joins TRBV7-8 to TRBJ1-2, with D perhaps matching TRBD1 (5 bases). This CDR3 region has 15 residues. The V gene lost 5 bases and the J gene lost 8 bases, with 21 bases spanning the gap. The germline CDR1 and CDR2 sequences are SGHVS and FQNEAQ. CDR3 protein: CASSDTLGVVGGYTF. As DNA, the CDR3 is TGTGCCAGCAGCGATACCCTAGGGGTTGTTGGAGGCTACACCTTC.

The chain has TRBV27 and TRBJ2-1; D might be TRBD2 (5 bases). The CDR3 has 12 residues. V was clipped by 5 bases and J by 4 bases, with 6 bases between them. CDR1 is MNHEY and CDR2 is SMNVEV in the germline V gene (reference sequence). The DNA of the CDR3 is TGTGCCAGCAGTCCGGGGTACAATGAGCAGTTCTTC. As protein: CASSPGYNEQFF.

The chain combines TRBV6-5 with TRBJ2-3, with unresolved D. CDR1 MNHEY and CDR2 SVGAGI come from the germline V gene. The CDR3 has 13 residues. The V end was cut by 3 bases, the J end by 4 bases, with 8 bases between. The CDR3 bases are TGTGCCAGCAGTTATCAGTCCGCAGATACGCAGTATTTT. Residues: CASSYQSADTQYF.

The V call is TRBV6-2 or TRBV6-3, the J call TRBJ1-6, with 9 bases aligning to TRBD1. The junction had 10 bases not matched to a gene; V was cut back by 3 bases and J by 10 bases. The CDR3 spans 16 residues. Germline CDR1 is MNHEY and CDR2 is SVGEGT. This CDR3 reads CASSYGSGTGQSPLHF. As DNA, the CDR3 is TGTGCCAGCAGTTATGGTTCCGGGACAGGGCAGTCACCCCTCCACTTT.

V and J are TRBV13 and TRBJ2-3; TRBD2 aligns across 12 bases. From germline, CDR1 is PRHDT and CDR2 FYEKMQ (reference sequence). The CDR3 is 16 residues long. Germline trimming cut 5 bases from V and 6 bases from J; bases unmatched to any gene: 9. CDR3 nucleotide sequence: TGTGCCAGCAGCACCTCAACTAGCGGGGGGCGGGATACGCAGTATTTT. It encodes CASSTSTSGGRDTQYF.

The chain recombines TRBV3-1 (or the pseudogene TRBV3-2) with TRBJ2-1, with D possibly TRBD2 on 5 matching bases. Looked up from germline, CDR1 is LGHDT and CDR2 is YNNKEL (reference sequence). The V end lost 4 bases, the J end lost 3 bases, and 7 bases lay between the germline ends. This CDR3 is built from 13 residues. The CDR3, as DNA: TGTGCCAGCAGCCCCCGGGACTACAATGAGCAGTTCTTC. Translating it yields CASSPRDYNEQFF.

This chain joins TRBV2 and TRBJ1-5; D gene unclear. Trimming took off 4 bases at V and 7 bases at J, with 8 bases between the two ends. The CDR3 covers 12 residues. Germline V gene data show CDR1 as SNHLY and CDR2 as FYNNEI. CDR3 protein: CASSVSGQPQHF. CDR3 nucleotides: TGTGCCAGCAGTGTAAGTGGCCAGCCCCAGCATTTT.

V gene TRBV24-1 combines with J gene TRBJ1-1; 8 bases match TRBD1. The CDR3 spans 15 residues. Germline assignment: CDR1 KGHDR and CDR2 SFDVKD. The V segment lost 5 bases and the J segment 1 base; nucleotides outside the gene matches: 5. Written as DNA, the CDR3 is TGTGCCACCAGTGCCACCAGGGGGCCGAACACTGAAGCTTTCTTT. Residues: CATSATRGPNTEAFF.

The chain is built from TRBV24-1 and TRBJ1-5; D may be TRBD1 (5 bases). The CDR3 totals 14 residues. V shed 5 bases and J shed 1 base, with 8 bases lying between them. Germline V gene lookup returns CDR1 KGHDR and CDR2 SFDVKD. The CDR3 nucleotides read TGTGCCACCAGTGGGGGGGGGAGCAATCAGCCCCAGCATTTT. As protein: CATSGGGSNQPQHF.

The rearrangement links TRBV3-1 (or the pseudogene TRBV3-2) to TRBJ1-4; TRBD1 matches 7 bases. V shed 2 bases and J 0 bases; nucleotides not matched to a gene: 6. Germline V gene sequence: CDR1 LGHDT, CDR2 YNNKEL (reference sequence). The CDR3 is made up of 17 amino acids. The CDR3 here is CASSQLTGLTTNEKLFF. In DNA, the CDR3 is TGTGCCAGCAGCCAATTGACAGGGCTGACAACTAATGAAAAACTGTTTTTT.

The V and J genes are TRBV28 and TRBJ2-7; D is undetermined. The length of the CDR3 is 13 residues. Trimming shortened V by 5 bases and J by 0 bases, and 8 bases separated the two germline ends. Germline CDR1 and CDR2: MDHEN and SYDVKM. DNA of the CDR3: TGTGCCAGCAGTCCCCTCCTCTCCTACGAGCAGTACTTC. Amino acids: CASSPLLSYEQYF.

V is TRBV7-9 and J is TRBJ2-7, with D perhaps given as TRBD1 or TRBD2 (6 bases each). Germline CDR1 SEHNR, CDR2 FQNEAQ (reference sequence). Trimming took 3 bases from V and 7 from J, leaving 19 bases between them. The CDR3 totals 15 residues. The CDR3 spells CASSFRGPPSGEQYF. DNA of the CDR3: TGTGCCAGCAGCTTCCGGGGGCCACCCTCAGGGGAGCAGTACTTC.

The chain recombines TRBV7-9 with TRBJ2-5, with 10 positions matching TRBD1. The CDR3 has 15 amino acids. Germline V CDR1 and CDR2: SEHNR, FQNEAQ (reference sequence). Losses at the gene ends were 6 bases for V and 4 bases for J; bases not matched to a gene: 8. The CDR3 reads CASRDETGGVETQYF. CDR3 coding DNA: TGTGCCAGCAGAGACGAGACAGGGGGCGTAGAGACCCAGTACTTC.

The CDR3 loop is CASSQLSGRSYNEQFF. Here the CDR3 DNA reads TGTGCCAGCAGCCAGCTCAGCGGGAGGTCCTACAATGAGCAGTTCTTC. The chain carries TRBV3-1 (or the pseudogene TRBV3-2) and TRBJ2-1; TRBD2 agrees at 9 bases. V dropped 3 bases and J dropped 1; count of bases not matched to a gene: 4. The germline V gene has CDR1 LGHDT and CDR2 YNNKEL (reference sequence). This CDR3 region has 16 residues.

V and J are TRBV5-1 and TRBJ1-1; D not certain. Trimming removed 4 bases at V and 2 bases at J, with 12 bases between. Germline V gene data show CDR1 as SGHRS and CDR2 as YFSETQ. The CDR3 consists of 14 residues. CDR3 sequence reads: CASSLGGHNTEAFF. CDR3 coding DNA: TGCGCCAGCAGCCTCGGCGGTCATAACACTGAAGCTTTCTTT.

This chain joins TRBV6-2 or TRBV6-3 and TRBJ1-2; 9 positions match TRBD1. With V trimmed by 6 bases and J by 5 bases, 13 bases remained unmatched. Germline-derived CDR1 and CDR2 are MNHEY and SVGEGT. There are 16 residues in the CDR3. CDR3 in DNA: TGTGCCAGCAGCCCTGGACAGGGGTCTGATTCTTATGGCTACACCTTC. Protein sequence: CASSPGQGSDSYGYTF.

This chain connects TRBV24-1 to TRBJ2-3; either TRBD1 or TRBD2 may supply D (5 bases each). Germline V gives CDR1 KGHDR, CDR2 SFDVKD. This CDR3 contains 14 residues. Between the trimmed V and J ends, which lost 5 bases and 4 bases, there was a span of 12 bases. The DNA of the CDR3 is TGTGCCACCAGTGCACGCCAGGGACCAGATACGCAGTATTTT. This encodes CATSARQGPDTQYF.